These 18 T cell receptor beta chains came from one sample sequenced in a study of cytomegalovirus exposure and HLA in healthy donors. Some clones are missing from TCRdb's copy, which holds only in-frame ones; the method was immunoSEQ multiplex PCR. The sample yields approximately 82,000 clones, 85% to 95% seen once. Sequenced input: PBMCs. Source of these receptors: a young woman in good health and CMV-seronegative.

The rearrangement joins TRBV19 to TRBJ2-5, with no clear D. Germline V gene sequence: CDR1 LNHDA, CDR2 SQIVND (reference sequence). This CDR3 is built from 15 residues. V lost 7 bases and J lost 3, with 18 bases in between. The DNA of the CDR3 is TGTGCCAGTATCTGTAAGCCCCGGAGTAAAGAGACCCAGTACTTC. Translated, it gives CASICKPRSKETQYF.

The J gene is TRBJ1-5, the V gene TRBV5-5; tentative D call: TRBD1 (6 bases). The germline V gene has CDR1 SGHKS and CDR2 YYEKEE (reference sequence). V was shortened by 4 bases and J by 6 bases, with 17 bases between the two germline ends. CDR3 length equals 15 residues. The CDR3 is CASSPQGTSSQPQHF. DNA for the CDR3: TGTGCCAGCAGCCCCCAGGGGACGTCGAGTCAGCCCCAGCATTTT.

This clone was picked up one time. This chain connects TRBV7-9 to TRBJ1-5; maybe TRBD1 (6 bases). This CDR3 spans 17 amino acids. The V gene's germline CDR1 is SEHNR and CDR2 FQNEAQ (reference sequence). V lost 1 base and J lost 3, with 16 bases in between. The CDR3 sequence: CASSLDGQGPYNQPQHF. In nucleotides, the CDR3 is TGTGCCAGCAGCTTAGATGGTCAGGGGCCTTACAATCAGCCCCAGCATTTT.

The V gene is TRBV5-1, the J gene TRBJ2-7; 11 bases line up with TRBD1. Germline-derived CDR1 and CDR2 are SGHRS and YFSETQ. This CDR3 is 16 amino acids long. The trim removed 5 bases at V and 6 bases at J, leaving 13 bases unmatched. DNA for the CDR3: TGCGCCAGCAGTCCTAGAGTCGGACAGGGGGCCAGCGAGCAGTACTTC. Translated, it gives CASSPRVGQGASEQYF.

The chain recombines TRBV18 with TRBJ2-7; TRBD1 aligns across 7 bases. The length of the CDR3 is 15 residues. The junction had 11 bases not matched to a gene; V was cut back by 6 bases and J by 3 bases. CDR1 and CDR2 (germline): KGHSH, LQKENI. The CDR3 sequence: CASSLGQSLNYEQYF. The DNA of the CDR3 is TGTGCCAGCTCGTTGGGACAGTCTTTAAACTACGAGCAGTACTTC.

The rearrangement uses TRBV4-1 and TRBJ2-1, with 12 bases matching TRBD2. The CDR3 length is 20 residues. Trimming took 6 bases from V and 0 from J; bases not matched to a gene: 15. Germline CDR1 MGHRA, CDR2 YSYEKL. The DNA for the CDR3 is TGCGCCAGCAGGCAATTCCTAGCGGGAGGGCCCTTTAACTCCTACAATGAGCAGTTCTTC. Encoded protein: CASRQFLAGGPFNSYNEQFF.

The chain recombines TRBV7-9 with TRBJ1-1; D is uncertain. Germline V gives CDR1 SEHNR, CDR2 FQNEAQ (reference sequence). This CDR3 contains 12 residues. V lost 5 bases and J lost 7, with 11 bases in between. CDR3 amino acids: CASSIGWSEAFF. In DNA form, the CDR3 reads TGTGCCAGCAGCATTGGGTGGAGTGAAGCTTTCTTT.

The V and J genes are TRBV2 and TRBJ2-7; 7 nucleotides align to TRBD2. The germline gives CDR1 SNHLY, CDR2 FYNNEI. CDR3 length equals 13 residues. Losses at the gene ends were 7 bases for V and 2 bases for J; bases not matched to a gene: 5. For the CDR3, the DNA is TGTGCCAGCACGGGCGGGACTACCTACGAGCAGTACTTC. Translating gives CASTGGTTYEQYF.

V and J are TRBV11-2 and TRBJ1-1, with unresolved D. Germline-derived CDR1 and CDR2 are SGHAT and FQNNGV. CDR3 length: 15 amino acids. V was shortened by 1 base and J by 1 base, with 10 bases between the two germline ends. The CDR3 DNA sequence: TGTGCCAGCAGCTTAGGACTTCGAGGGAACACTGAAGCTTTCTTT. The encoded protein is CASSLGLRGNTEAFF.

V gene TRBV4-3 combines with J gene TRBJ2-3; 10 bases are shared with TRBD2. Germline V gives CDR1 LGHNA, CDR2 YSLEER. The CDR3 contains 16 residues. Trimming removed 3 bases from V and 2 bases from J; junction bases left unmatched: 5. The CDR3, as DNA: TGCGCCAGCAGCCATGGAACTAGCGGGGACACAGATACGCAGTATTTT. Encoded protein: CASSHGTSGDTDTQYF.

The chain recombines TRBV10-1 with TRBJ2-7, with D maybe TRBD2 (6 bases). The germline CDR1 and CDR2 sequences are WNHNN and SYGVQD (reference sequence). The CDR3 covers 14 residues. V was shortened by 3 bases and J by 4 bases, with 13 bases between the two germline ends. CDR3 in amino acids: CASSDAEGLYEQYF. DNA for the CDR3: TGCGCCAGCAGTGATGCGGAGGGCCTTTACGAGCAGTACTTC.

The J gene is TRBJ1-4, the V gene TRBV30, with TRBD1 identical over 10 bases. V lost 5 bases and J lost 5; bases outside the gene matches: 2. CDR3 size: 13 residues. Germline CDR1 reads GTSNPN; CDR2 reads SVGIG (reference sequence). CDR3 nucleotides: TGTGCCTGGCGGACAGGGGGGAATGAAAAACTGTTTTTT. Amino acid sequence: CAWRTGGNEKLFF.

The CDR3 loop is CASALAGATGELFF. As DNA, the CDR3 is TGTGCCAGCGCACTAGCGGGGGCCACCGGGGAGCTGTTTTTT. The J gene is TRBJ2-2, the V gene TRBV2; 11 positions match TRBD2. The CDR3 is 14 residues long. The V segment lost 8 bases and the J segment 4 bases; nucleotides outside the gene matches: 3. Germline loops: CDR1 SNHLY, CDR2 FYNNEI.

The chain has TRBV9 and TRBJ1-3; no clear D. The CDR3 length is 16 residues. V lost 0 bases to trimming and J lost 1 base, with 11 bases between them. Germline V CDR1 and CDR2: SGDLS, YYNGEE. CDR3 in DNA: TGTGCCAGCAGCGTAGTCGGAAGCGAGTCTGGAAACACCATATATTTT. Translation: CASSVVGSESGNTIYF.

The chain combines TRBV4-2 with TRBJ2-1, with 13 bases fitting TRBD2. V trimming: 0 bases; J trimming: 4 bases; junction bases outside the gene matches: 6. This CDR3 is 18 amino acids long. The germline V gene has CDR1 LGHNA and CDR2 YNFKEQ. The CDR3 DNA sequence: TGTGCCAGCAGCCAAGACAGGACTAGCGGGAGAGGGTACAATGAGCAGTTCTTC. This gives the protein CASSQDRTSGRGYNEQFF.

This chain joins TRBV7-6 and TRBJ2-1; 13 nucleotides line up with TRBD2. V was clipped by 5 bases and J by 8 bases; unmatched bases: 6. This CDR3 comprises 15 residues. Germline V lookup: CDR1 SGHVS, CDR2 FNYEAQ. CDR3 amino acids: CASSKLAGGRDEQFF. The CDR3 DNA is TGTGCCAGCAGCAAACTAGCGGGGGGGCGGGATGAGCAGTTCTTC. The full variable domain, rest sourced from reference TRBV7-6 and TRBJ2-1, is GAGVSQSPRYKVTKRGQDVALRCDPISGHVSLYWYRQALGQGPEFLTYFNYEAQQDKSGLPNDRFSAERPEGSISTLTIQRTEQRDSAMYRCASSKLAGGRDEQFFGPGTRLTVL.

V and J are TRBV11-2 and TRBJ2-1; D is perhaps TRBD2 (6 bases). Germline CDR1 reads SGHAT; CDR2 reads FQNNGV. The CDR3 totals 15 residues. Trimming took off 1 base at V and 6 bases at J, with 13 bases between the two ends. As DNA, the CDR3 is TGTGCCAGCAGCTTAGGACTAGGTGGGCCCAATGAGCAGTTCTTC. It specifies CASSLGLGGPNEQFF.

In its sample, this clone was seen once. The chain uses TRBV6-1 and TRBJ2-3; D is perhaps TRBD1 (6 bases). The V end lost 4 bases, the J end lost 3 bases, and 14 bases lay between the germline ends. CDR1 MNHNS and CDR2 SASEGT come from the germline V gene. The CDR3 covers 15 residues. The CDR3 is CASSVVWTETDTQYF. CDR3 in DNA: TGTGCCAGCAGTGTTGTCTGGACAGAGACAGATACGCAGTATTTT.